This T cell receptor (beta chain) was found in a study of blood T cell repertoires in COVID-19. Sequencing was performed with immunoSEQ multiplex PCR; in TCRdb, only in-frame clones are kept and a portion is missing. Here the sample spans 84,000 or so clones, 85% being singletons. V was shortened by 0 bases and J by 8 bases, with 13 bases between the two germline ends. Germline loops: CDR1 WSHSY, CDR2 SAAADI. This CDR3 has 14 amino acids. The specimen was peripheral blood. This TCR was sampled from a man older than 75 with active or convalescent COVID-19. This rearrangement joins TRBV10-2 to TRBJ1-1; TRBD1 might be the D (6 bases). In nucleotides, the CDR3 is TGCGCCAGCAGTGAGTCGACAGGTCGACACGAAGCTTTCTTT. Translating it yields CASSESTGRHEAFF.